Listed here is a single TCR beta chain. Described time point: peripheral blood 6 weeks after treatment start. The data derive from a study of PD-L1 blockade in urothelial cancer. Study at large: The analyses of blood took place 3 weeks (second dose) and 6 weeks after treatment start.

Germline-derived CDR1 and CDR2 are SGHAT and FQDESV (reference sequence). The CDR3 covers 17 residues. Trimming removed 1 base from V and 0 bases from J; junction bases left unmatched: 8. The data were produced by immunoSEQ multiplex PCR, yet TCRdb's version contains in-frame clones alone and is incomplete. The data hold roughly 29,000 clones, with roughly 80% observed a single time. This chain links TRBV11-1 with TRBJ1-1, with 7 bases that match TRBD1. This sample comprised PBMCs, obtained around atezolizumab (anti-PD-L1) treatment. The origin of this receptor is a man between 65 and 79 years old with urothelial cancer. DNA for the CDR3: TGTGCCAGCAGCTTAGGATATCGACAGGGCTTGAACACTGAAGCTTTCTTT. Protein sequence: CASSLGYRQGLNTEAFF.